The 8 T cell receptor beta chains below were found in one sample sequenced in a study of blood T cell repertoires in COVID-19 (TCRdb year 2020). Library generation was performed with the immunoSEQ multiplex PCR assay. TCRdb took this table from immuneACCESS and kept in-frame rearrangements with V and J called. Such tables lack part of the clones; where checked against another copy, unresolved V genes explain under half of the gap, and the rest is unexplained. This sample comprises roughly 260,000 clones, around 87% of them detected only once. Of the sample, roughly 2.2% is held by the ten largest clones. The specimen was peripheral blood. These receptors came from a woman aged 45-59 years who had recovered from COVID-19.

The chain combines TRBV6-1 with TRBJ1-6; 8 bases agree with TRBD1. CDR1 and CDR2 (germline): MNHNS, SASEGT. V shed 4 bases, J shed 8 bases, and the junction held 10 bases outside the gene matches. This CDR3 spans 16 amino acids. The CDR3 region has the DNA TGTGCCAGCAGTGTGCAGGGGGCGCGACTTGATTCACCCCTCCACTTT. Encoded protein: CASSVQGARLDSPLHF.

The rearrangement joins TRBV19 to TRBJ1-1, with TRBD1 as a possible D gene (6 bases). CDR3 size: 14 residues. Trimming took 4 bases from V and 3 from J, leaving 12 bases between them. Germline loops: CDR1 LNHDA, CDR2 SQIVND (reference sequence). The CDR3 reads CASSTPTGYTEAFF. CDR3 DNA sequence: TGTGCCAGTAGTACACCTACAGGGTACACTGAAGCTTTCTTT.

The chain carries TRBV2 and TRBJ1-2, with TRBD1 identical over 7 bases. The V segment lost 8 bases and the J segment 8 bases; nucleotides outside the gene matches: 5. Germline V gene lookup returns CDR1 SNHLY and CDR2 FYNNEI. There are 11 residues in the CDR3. CDR3 nucleotides: TGTGCCAGCGCACAGGGGAGAGGCTACACCTTC. Protein: CASAQGRGYTF.

V gene TRBV6-1 combines with J gene TRBJ2-7; TRBD1 is a possible D gene (5 bases). The germline gives CDR1 MNHNS, CDR2 SASEGT. The CDR3 consists of 13 residues. The germline V and J ends were trimmed by 0 bases and 11 bases, with 14 bases remaining between them. Here the CDR3 DNA reads TGTGCCAGCAGTGAAGCGGAGCAGGGTAGAAAGTACTTC. Its protein is CASSEAEQGRKYF.

The V and J genes are TRBV6-5 and TRBJ1-2; D may be TRBD1 (6 bases). Per the germline V gene, CDR1 is MNHEY and CDR2 is SVGAGI. V lost 7 bases and J lost 8, with 20 bases in between. The CDR3 has 14 amino acids. The CDR3 DNA follows: TGTGCCAGCACCTCGGGACGGGGGGCGGGGGGCTACACCTTC. This encodes CASTSGRGAGGYTF.

This chain links TRBV18 with TRBJ1-3, with D possibly being TRBD1 (5 bases). This CDR3 is built from 14 residues. Germline-derived CDR1 and CDR2 are KGHSH and LQKENI. Trimming stripped 5 bases from V and 7 bases from J, with 15 bases between. DNA for the CDR3: TGTGCCAGCTCAACTGCACGGGGGAGGAACACCATATATTTT. This translates into CASSTARGRNTIYF.

The J gene is TRBJ2-3, the V gene TRBV5-6, with TRBD1 matching 10 bases. With V trimmed by 3 bases and J by 5 bases, 6 bases remained unmatched. Per the germline V gene, CDR1 is SGHDT and CDR2 is YYEEEE. CDR3 length: 15 residues. In DNA form, the CDR3 reads TGTGCCAGCAGCTGGGGACAGGGGAAGCAAGATACGCAGTATTTT. This translates into CASSWGQGKQDTQYF.

The J gene is TRBJ2-7, the V gene TRBV28; maybe TRBD2 (5 bases). CDR3 length: 13 residues. V was shortened by 2 bases and J by 3 bases, with 8 bases between the two germline ends. The germline V gene has CDR1 MDHEN and CDR2 SYDVKM. CDR3: CASSLGESYEQYF. CDR3 sequence (DNA): TGTGCCAGCAGTTTAGGGGAGAGCTACGAGCAGTACTTC.